This T cell receptor beta chain was found in a study of vaccination effects on CD4 cells after COVID-19. Study overall: Relative to the second dose, post-vaccine samples were obtained a median of 72 days later.

Study outcomes and limitations: At late timepoints after vaccination, vaccine- and infection-induced clones shrank markedly.

Before sequencing, viral peptide pools were used by the ViraFEST assay to expand antigen-specific CD4+ T cells. Subsequent to 10 days of culture, CD4+ T cells were isolated. Participants each got two BNT162b2 or mRNA-1273 vaccine doses. Profiled with immunoSEQ multiplex PCR; TCRdb holds only in-frame clones, not every one. The profile shows some 30,000 clones, around 82% of them singletons. Remarks on this clone: Antigen specificity is unknown.

CDR3 size: 17 residues. The germline V gene has CDR1 KGHSH and CDR2 LQKENI. The V gene end was trimmed by 3 bases and the J gene end by 0 bases; junction bases not matched to a gene: 6. Here the sequenced sample was CD4+ T cells from PBMCs cultured with HCoV-NL63 spike peptides, taken after COVID-19 vaccination. This TCR was recovered from a human donor who received a COVID-19 vaccine. Some clones in this sample may be carry-over from other donors' samples. The rearrangement links TRBV18 to TRBJ2-1; 9 bases match TRBD1. CDR3 in amino acids: CASSPNDRGSSYNEQFF. CDR3 coding DNA: TGTGCCAGCTCACCCAACGACAGGGGGAGCTCCTACAATGAGCAGTTCTTC.